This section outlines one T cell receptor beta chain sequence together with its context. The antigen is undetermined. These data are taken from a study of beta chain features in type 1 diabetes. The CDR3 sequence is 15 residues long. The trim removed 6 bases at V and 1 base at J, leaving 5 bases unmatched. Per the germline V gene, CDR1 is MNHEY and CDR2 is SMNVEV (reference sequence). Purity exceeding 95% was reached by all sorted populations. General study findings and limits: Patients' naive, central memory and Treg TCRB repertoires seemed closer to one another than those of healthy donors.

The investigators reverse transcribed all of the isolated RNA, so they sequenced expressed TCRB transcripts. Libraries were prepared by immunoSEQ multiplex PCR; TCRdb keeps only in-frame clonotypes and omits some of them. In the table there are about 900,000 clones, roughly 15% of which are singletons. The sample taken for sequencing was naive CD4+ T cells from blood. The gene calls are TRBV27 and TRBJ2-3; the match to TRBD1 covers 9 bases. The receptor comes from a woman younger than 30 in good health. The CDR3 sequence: CASSPQGAGTDTQYF. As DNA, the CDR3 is TGTGCCAGCAGCCCACAGGGGGCAGGCACAGATACGCAGTATTTT.